The rows below give T cell receptor beta chains drawn from one sample of a study of blood T cell repertoires in COVID-19. Libraries were prepared by immunoSEQ multiplex PCR; TCRdb keeps only in-frame clonotypes and omits some of them. The sample holds 200,000 to 250,000 clones, 85% to 90% seen once. The sample was peripheral blood. The receptors stem from a woman in her sixties or seventies with acute or convalescent COVID-19. Each CDR3 is given with its conserved first and last residue. The D gene is left open where the match is weak. Rows give clone size only sometimes, using once, few, many, or a class for an expanded clone.

d_call | j_call | clone_size | v_call | cdr3_nt | cdr3_aa
TRBD2 | TRBJ2-4 | few | TRBV14 | TGTGCCAGCAGCCCCCGACTAGCGGACCAATCCATTCAGTACTTC | CASSPRLADQSIQYF
NA | TRBJ1-2 | NA | TRBV2 | TGTGCCAGCAGTGAACAGGGATCCTATGGCTACACCTTC | CASSEQGSYGYTF
NA | TRBJ2-7 | NA | TRBV3-1/TRBV3-2 | TGTGCCAGCAGCCAAGAGACTAGTGCCTACGAGCAGTACTTC | CASSQETSAYEQYF
TRBD1 | TRBJ1-2 | few | TRBV5-1 | TGCGCCAGCAGCCGGGGACAGGGGGCGCCGGGCTACACCTTC | CASSRGQGAPGYTF
TRBD1 | TRBJ1-1 | once | TRBV30 | TGTGCCCGGGACAGGGTGAACACTGAAGCTTTCTTT | CARDRVNTEAFF
NA | TRBJ2-7 | many | TRBV15 | TGTGCCACCAGCCCCCGACAGACGGGCTACGAGCAGTACTTC | CATSPRQTGYEQYF
NA | TRBJ1-5 | few | TRBV2 | TGTGCCAGCAGTGAATCTAGTAGCTACAATCAGCCCCAGCATTTT | CASSESSSYNQPQHF
TRBD1 | TRBJ1-6 | NA | TRBV7-6 | TGTGCCAGCAGCCCCCGGGACAGGACGAATTCACCCCTCCACTTT | CASSPRDRTNSPLHF
NA | TRBJ1-6 | NA | TRBV28 | TGTGCCAGCAGTTCCGGAGCCAGCTCCTATAATTCACCCCTCCACTTT | CASSSGASSYNSPLHF
TRBD2 | TRBJ2-3 | NA | TRBV11-3 | TGTGCCAGCAGCTTAACGCGGACTAGCCGGACAGATACGCAGTATTTT | CASSLTRTSRTDTQYF
NA | TRBJ2-3 | once | TRBV5-1 | TGCGCCAGCAGCTTGGGTACACTAGCTAGCACAGATACGCAGTATTTT | CASSLGTLASTDTQYF
TRBD2 | TRBJ2-1 | NA | TRBV19 | TGTGCCAGTAGTATCTACCTAGCGGGAGCGAGCTCCTACAATGAGCAGTTCTTC | CASSIYLAGASSYNEQFF
NA | TRBJ1-6 | NA | TRBV5-1 | TGCGCCAGCAGCTTGAGCAGGAACAATTCACCCCTCCACTTT | CASSLSRNNSPLHF
TRBD2 | TRBJ2-3 | NA | TRBV10-2 | TGCGCCAGCAGTGACGGGACTAGCGGGGGTGGTTTAAAGGATACGCAGTATTTT | CASSDGTSGGGLKDTQYF
NA | TRBJ1-5 | NA | TRBV21-1 | TGTGCCAGCAGCAAAGTTTACAGGACAAGGTCCAATCAGCCCCAGCATTTT | CASSKVYRTRSNQPQHF
NA | TRBJ1-6 | once | TRBV9 | TGTGCCAGCAGCCCCGACCCGGGAAGCGGTTCACCCCTCCACTTT | CASSPDPGSGSPLHF
TRBD1 | TRBJ2-7 | NA | TRBV19 | TGTGCCAGTAGACCTTGGACAGGATCCTACGAGCAGTACTTC | CASRPWTGSYEQYF
TRBD2 | TRBJ2-1 | NA | TRBV29-1 | TGCAGCGTTTTTGGGGGGACTAGCGGGTACAATGAGCAGTTCTTC | CSVFGGTSGYNEQFF
TRBD1 | TRBJ2-7 | NA | TRBV27 | TGTGCCAGCAGTCACCGGGACAGAGCCTACGAGCAGTACTTC | CASSHRDRAYEQYF
TRBD2 | TRBJ2-2 | once | TRBV24-1 | TGTGCCACTGGAGCGGGTAGCGGGAGGGCGCCGGCTGGGGAGCTGTTTTTT | CATGAGSGRAPAGELFF
TRBD2 | TRBJ2-5 | NA | TRBV3-1/TRBV3-2 | TGTGCCAGCAGCTTCCCAGCGGGGGGGAACCACGGGACCCAGTACTTC | CASSFPAGGNHGTQYF
NA | TRBJ1-2 | NA | TRBV19 | TGTGCCAGCGGCTACAGGGACCTTAACTATGGCTACACCTTC | CASGYRDLNYGYTF
NA | TRBJ1-1 | NA | TRBV2 | TGTGCCAGCAACAAACCGGGGGGGCCGTTGAACACTGAAGCTTTCTTT | CASNKPGGPLNTEAFF
TRBD2 | TRBJ2-3 | NA | TRBV5-1 | TGCGCCAGCAGCTACTTAGCGGGGGCAGATACGCAGTATTTT | CASSYLAGADTQYF
NA | TRBJ1-5 | NA | TRBV5-1 | TGCGCCAGCAGCCAGGGTCCGTATCAGCCCCAGCATTTT | CASSQGPYQPQHF
NA | TRBJ2-1 | NA | TRBV7-3 | TGTGCCAGCAGCTTATTAGGCGGGGCCTACAATGAGCAGTTCTTC | CASSLLGGAYNEQFF
TRBD1 | TRBJ1-1 | NA | TRBV18 | TGTGCCAGCTCAGAGGACAGGGTTTTGAACACTGAAGCTTTCTTT | CASSEDRVLNTEAFF
NA | TRBJ1-5 | NA | TRBV19 | TGTGCCAGTAGTATTAGAGATAGCAATCAGCCCCAGCATTTT | CASSIRDSNQPQHF
NA | TRBJ1-4 | NA | TRBV19 | TGTGCCAGTAGTGTAGACAGTGCAACTAATGAAAAACTGTTTTTT | CASSVDSATNEKLFF
TRBD1 | TRBJ2-5 | NA | TRBV6-6 | TGTGCCAGCAGTTACCTGACCAGGGGGCAGACCCAGTACTTC | CASSYLTRGQTQYF
TRBD1 | TRBJ2-2 | NA | TRBV4-1 | TGCGCCAGCAGCAAGACAGGGGGGATGAACACCGGGGAGCTGTTTTTT | CASSKTGGMNTGELFF
TRBD2 | TRBJ2-5 | NA | TRBV14 | TGTGCCAGCAGCCAAGGGGGACTAGCGGGAGGTGAGACCCAGTACTTC | CASSQGGLAGGETQYF
NA | TRBJ1-2 | NA | TRBV6-2/TRBV6-3 | TGTGCCAGCAGTTATTCCGGCAGGGTGGATGGCTACACCTTC | CASSYSGRVDGYTF
NA | TRBJ1-2 | NA | TRBV7-2 | TGTGCCAGCAGCCTACAGGGTTATGGCTACACCTTC | CASSLQGYGYTF
NA | TRBJ1-1 | NA | TRBV10-1 | TGCGCCAGCACCGACCGGGGGGATGTGAACACTGAAGCTTTCTTT | CASTDRGDVNTEAFF
NA | TRBJ1-1 | NA | TRBV7-8 | TGTGCCAGCAGCTTCCTTGGTCTTGGGGAGTTGAGAACTGAAGCTTTCTTT | CASSFLGLGELRTEAFF
TRBD2 | TRBJ2-3 | NA | TRBV28 | TGTGCCAGCAGTCCTCAATCGGTGGGACTAGCTTTTGGCACAGATACGCAGTATTTT | CASSPQSVGLAFGTDTQYF
TRBD2 | TRBJ2-3 | NA | TRBV19 | TGTGCCAGTAGTATAGATCGGGGGGGGAGCACAGATACGCAGTATTTT | CASSIDRGGSTDTQYF
TRBD1 | TRBJ1-4 | NA | TRBV25-1 | TGTGCCAGCAGTGACCCCAGGACAGGGGGTAATAATGAAAAACTGTTTTTT | CASSDPRTGGNNEKLFF
TRBD1 | TRBJ2-5 | once | TRBV30 | TGTGCCTGGAGTGCGGGTCAGGGGGCTGGAGAGACCCAGTACTTC | CAWSAGQGAGETQYF
NA | TRBJ1-3 | NA | TRBV7-6 | TGTGCCAGCAGCGGGGGGGTCAGTGGCTCTGGAAACACCATATATTTT | CASSGGVSGSGNTIYF
NA | TRBJ1-2 | NA | TRBV7-9 | TGTGCCAGCAGCTTAGGGGGGACGGGAGGCTATGGCTACACCTTC | CASSLGGTGGYGYTF
NA | TRBJ1-1 | NA | TRBV30 | TGTGCCTGGAGTGTAGGGAGGTCCACTGAAGCTTTCTTT | CAWSVGRSTEAFF
TRBD2 | TRBJ2-2 | NA | TRBV7-2 | TGTGCCAGCAGCTTAAGACTAGCGGGCGGGGAGCTGTTTTTT | CASSLRLAGGELFF
NA | TRBJ1-4 | NA | TRBV5-1 | TGCGCCAGCAGTCCCCTTTCCGTCGAGGAAAAACTGTTTTTT | CASSPLSVEEKLFF
TRBD2 | TRBJ2-1 | NA | TRBV6-2/TRBV6-3 | TGTGCCAGCAGTCTCGGGCTAGCGGGGGGCCACAATGAGCAGTTCTTC | CASSLGLAGGHNEQFF